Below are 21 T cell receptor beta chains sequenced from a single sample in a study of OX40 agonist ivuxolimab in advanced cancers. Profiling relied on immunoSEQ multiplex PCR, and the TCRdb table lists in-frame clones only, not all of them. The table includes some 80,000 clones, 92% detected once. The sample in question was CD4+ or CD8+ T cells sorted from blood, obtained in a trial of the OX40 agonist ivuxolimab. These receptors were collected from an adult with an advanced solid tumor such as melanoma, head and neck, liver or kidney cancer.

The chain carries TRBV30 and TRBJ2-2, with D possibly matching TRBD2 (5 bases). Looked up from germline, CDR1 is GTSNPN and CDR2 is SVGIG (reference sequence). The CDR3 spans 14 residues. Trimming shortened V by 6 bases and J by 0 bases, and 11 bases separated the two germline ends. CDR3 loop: CACGGGSNTGELFF. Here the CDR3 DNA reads TGTGCCTGCGGAGGCGGATCGAACACCGGGGAGCTGTTTTTT.

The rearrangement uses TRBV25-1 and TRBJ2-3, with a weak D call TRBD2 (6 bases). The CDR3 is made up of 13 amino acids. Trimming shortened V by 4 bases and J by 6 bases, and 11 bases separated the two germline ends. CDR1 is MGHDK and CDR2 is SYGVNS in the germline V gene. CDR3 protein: CASSALASDTQYF. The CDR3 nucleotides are TGTGCCAGCAGTGCCCTAGCGAGTGATACGCAGTATTTT.

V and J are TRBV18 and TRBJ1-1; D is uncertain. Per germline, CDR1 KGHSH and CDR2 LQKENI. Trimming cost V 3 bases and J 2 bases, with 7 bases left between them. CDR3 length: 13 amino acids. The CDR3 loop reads CASSPVLNTEAFF. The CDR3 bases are TGTGCCAGCTCACCGGTCTTAAACACTGAAGCTTTCTTT.

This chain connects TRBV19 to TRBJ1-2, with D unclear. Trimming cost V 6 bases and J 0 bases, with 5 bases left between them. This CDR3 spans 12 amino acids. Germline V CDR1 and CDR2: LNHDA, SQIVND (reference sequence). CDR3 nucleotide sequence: TGTGCCAGTAGGTCAGCTAACTATGGCTACACCTTC. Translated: CASRSANYGYTF.

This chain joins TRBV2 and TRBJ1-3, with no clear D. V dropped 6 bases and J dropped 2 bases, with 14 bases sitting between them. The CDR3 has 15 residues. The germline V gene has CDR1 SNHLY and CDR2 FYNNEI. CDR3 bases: TGTGCCAGCAGCTTATCGCCAGATCCTGGAAACACCATATATTTT. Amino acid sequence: CASSLSPDPGNTIYF.

The CDR3 coding sequence is TGTGCCAGCAGCCCGACTAGGGATACGCAGTATTTT. Translation: CASSPTRDTQYF. J is TRBJ2-3 and V is TRBV11-2; a weak D match, TRBD2 (6 bases). The CDR3 length is 12 residues. Trimming pared 5 bases from V and 6 bases from J, leaving 9 bases between. Germline loops: CDR1 SGHAT, CDR2 FQNNGV.

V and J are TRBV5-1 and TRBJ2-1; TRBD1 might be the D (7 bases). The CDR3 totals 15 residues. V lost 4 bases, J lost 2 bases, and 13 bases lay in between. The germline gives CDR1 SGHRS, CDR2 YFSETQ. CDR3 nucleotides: TGCGCCAGCAGCGCGGGACAGATGACCTACAATGAGCAGTTCTTC. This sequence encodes CASSAGQMTYNEQFF. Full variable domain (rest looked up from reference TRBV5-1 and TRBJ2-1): KAGVTQTPRYLIKTRGQQVTLSCSPISGHRSVSWYQQTPGQGLQFLFEYFSETQRNKGNFPGRFSGRQFSNSRSEMNVSTLELGDSALYLCASSAGQMTYNEQFFGPGTRLTVL.

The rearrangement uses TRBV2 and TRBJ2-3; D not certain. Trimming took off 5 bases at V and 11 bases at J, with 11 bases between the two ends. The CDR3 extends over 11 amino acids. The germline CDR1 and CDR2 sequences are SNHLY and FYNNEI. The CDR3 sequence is CASSLSLGQYF. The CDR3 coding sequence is TGTGCCAGCAGTCTTTCCTTGGGGCAGTATTTT. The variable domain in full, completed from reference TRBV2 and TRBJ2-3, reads EPEVTQTPSHQVTQMGQEVILRCVPISNHLYFYWYRQILGQKVEFLVSFYNNEISEKSEIFDDQFSVERPDGSNFTLKIRSTKLEDSAMYFCASSLSLGQYFGPGTRLTVL.

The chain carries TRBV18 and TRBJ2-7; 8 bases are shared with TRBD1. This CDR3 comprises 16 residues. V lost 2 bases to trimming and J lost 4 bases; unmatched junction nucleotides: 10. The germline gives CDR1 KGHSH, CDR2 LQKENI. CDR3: CASSPGGQDTSYEQYF. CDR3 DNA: TGTGCCAGCTCACCAGGGGGACAGGACACATCTTACGAGCAGTACTTC.

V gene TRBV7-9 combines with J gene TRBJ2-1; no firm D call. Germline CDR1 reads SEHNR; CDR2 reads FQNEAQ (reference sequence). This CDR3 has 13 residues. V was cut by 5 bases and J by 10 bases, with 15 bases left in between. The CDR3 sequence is CASSPDGWSEQFF. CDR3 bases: TGTGCCAGCAGCCCTGACGGGTGGTCCGAGCAGTTCTTC.

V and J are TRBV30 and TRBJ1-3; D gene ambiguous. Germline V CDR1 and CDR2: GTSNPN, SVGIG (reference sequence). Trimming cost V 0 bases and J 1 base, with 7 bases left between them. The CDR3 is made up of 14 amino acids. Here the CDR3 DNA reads TGTGCCTGGAGTGTAGGACTTTCTGGAAACACCATATATTTT. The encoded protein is CAWSVGLSGNTIYF.

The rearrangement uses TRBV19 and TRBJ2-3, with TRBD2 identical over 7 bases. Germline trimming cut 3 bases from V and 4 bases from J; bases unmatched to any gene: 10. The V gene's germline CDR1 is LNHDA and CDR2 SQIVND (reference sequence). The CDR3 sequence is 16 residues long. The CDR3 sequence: CASSIIEAGVPDTQYF. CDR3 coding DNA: TGTGCCAGTAGTATTATCGAGGCGGGAGTCCCAGATACGCAGTATTTT.

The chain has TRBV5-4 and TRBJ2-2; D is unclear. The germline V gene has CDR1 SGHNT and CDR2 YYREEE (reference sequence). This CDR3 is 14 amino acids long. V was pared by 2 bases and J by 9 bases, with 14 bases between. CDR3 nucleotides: TGTGCCAGCAGCTTTAAGACGACGGCCCGGGAGCTGTTTTTT. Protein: CASSFKTTARELFF.

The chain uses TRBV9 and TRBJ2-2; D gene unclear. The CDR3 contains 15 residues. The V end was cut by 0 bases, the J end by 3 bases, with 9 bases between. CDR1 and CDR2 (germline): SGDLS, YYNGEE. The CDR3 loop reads CASSVEARYTGELFF. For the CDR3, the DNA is TGTGCCAGCAGCGTAGAGGCCAGATACACCGGGGAGCTGTTTTTT. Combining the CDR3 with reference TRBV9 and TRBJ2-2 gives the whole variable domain DSGVTQTPKHLITATGQRVTLRCSPRSGDLSVYWYQQSLDQGLQFLIQYYNGEERAKGNILERFSAQQFPDLHSELNLSSLELGDSALYFCASSVEARYTGELFFGEGSRLTVL.

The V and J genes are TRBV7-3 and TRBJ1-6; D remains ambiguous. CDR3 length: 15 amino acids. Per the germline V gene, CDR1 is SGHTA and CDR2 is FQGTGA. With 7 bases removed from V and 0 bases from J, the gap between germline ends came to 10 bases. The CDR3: CASNFEGSYNSPLHF. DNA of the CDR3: TGTGCCAGCAACTTTGAGGGCTCCTATAATTCACCCCTCCACTTT.

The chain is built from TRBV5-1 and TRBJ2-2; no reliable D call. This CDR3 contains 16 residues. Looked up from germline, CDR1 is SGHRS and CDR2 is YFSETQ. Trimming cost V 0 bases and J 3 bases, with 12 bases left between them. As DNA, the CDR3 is TGCGCCAGCAGCTTGGTGGTACACCGGGACACCGGGGAGCTGTTTTTT. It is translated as CASSLVVHRDTGELFF.

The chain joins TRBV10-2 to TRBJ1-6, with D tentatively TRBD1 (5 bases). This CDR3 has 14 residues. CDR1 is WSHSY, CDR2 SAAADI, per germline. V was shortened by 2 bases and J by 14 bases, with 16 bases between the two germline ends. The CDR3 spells CASSETPEGLTLHF. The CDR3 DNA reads TGCGCCAGCAGTGAGACACCGGAGGGGCTCACCCTCCACTTT.

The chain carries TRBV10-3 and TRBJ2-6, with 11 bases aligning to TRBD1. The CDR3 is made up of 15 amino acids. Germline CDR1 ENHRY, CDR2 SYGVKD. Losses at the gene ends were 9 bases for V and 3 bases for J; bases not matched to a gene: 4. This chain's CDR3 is CAIGTGGYGANVLTF. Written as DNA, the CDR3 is TGTGCCATTGGGACAGGGGGTTATGGGGCCAACGTCCTGACTTTC.

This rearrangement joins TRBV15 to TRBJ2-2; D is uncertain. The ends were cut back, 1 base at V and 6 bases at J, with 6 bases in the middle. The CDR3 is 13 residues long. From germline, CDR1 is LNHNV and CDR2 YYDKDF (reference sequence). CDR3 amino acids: CATSRVGSGELFF. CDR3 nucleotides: TGTGCCACCAGCAGAGTTGGGTCCGGGGAGCTGTTTTTT. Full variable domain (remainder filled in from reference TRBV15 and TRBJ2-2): DAMVIQNPRYQVTQFGKPVTLSCSQTLNHNVMYWYQQKSSQAPKLLFHYYDKDFNNEADTPDNFQSRRPNTSFCFLDIRSPGLGDTAMYLCATSRVGSGELFFGEGSRLTVL.

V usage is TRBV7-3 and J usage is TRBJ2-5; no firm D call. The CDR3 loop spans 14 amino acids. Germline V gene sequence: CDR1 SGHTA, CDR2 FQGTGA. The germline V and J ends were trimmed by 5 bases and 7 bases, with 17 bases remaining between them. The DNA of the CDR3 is TGTGCCAGCAGCCTTCCGGGCCAAAGCAGGACCCAGTACTTC. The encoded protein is CASSLPGQSRTQYF. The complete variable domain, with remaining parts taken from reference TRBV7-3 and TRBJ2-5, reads GAGVSQTPSNKVTEKGKYVELRCDPISGHTALYWYRQSLGQGPEFLIYFQGTGAADDSGLPNDRFFAVRPEGSVSTLKIQRTERGDSAVYLCASSLPGQSRTQYFGPGTRLLVL.

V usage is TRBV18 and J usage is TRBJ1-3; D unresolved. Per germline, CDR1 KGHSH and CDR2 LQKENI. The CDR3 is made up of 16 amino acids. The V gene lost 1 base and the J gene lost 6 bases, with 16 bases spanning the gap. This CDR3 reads CASSPRAPSLANTIYF. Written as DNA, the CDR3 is TGTGCCAGCTCACCACGGGCTCCCTCTCTGGCAAACACCATATATTTT.